Below, one T cell receptor (beta chain) is given with its context. This clonotype was recorded a few times. Which antigen it targets is not known. Base qualities were left out, and no much larger clone turns up one base away. This sample is drawn from a study of T cells in Graves' hyperthyroidism and ophthalmopathy (dated by TCRdb to between 2017 and 2020). Broadly, across the study: Peripheral blood samples were taken at the time of initial diagnosis, prior to any treatment. To identify distinguishing TCR V-J signatures, a discovery cohort of some 99 patients was used, comprising some 45 with Graves' ophthalmopathy and some 60 with stable Graves' hyperthyroidism. Prospective prediction of ophthalmopathy was tested in an independent validation cohort consisting of fewer than 20 hyperthyroidism patients and some 17 patients who later progressed to ophthalmopathy. For training and testing, the 110 or so patients in the discovery cohort were randomly divided in a 7:3 ratio. Thyroid tissue and blood T-cell repertoires from roughly six Graves' hyperthyroidism patients were also compared in the study. Following sampling, methimazole starting at 30 mg daily was given to hyperthyroidism patients, and high-dose intravenous methylprednisolone was given to ophthalmopathy patients. According to the paper, TCR Vbeta CDR3 sequencing was carried out on about 140 peripheral blood samples, which came from under 50 ophthalmopathy, roughly 75 hyperthyroidism and about 17 progressor patients. Here is what the overall study found, with its caveats: Most expanded thyroid clonotypes (frequency above 0.001) were also detected in blood, suggesting blood repertoires may reflect thyroid immune responses. No statistical method was used to fix the sample size in advance, and group allocation was not hidden from the investigators. A 13 V-J signature model separated ophthalmopathy from stable hyperthyroidism, with nearly 90% sensitivity and about 81% specificity in cross-validation and 80%/75% in testing. During validation, the model predicted progression to ophthalmopathy a median of about 5.9 months ahead of onset, with approximately 71% sensitivity and 72% to 85% specificity.

The TCR beta CDR3 regions were amplified from RNA transcripts. For the first round of RT-PCR on the TCR CDR3, the HTBI primer set was used together with the Qiagen OneStep RT-PCR kit. Libraries were constructed in a second round of multiplex PCR, after which size selection and purification were performed. The libraries were sequenced on an Illumina HiSeq2000 using paired-end 100 bp reads. Per the authors' processing: SOAPnuke was used to process the raw data, with reads discarded if the reads contained adapters or uncalled bases, had a mean Phred below 15, or lacked an exact constant-primer or identifier match. High-quality paired reads were merged with COPE v1.2.5, and unique nucleotide sequences were defined as clonotypes. Clonotypes were aligned to IMGT TRBV, TRBD and TRBJ reference segments using MiTCR v1.1. The analysis included only V-J combinations with a frequency above 0.0001, which together covered roughly 99% of the repertoires. The TCS score was defined as the ratio of F50 (clonal expansion) to E x V (chaos), calculated using BLOSUM62-based TCRdist between CDR3 peptides within each V-J. Welch's t-statistics and random forest reduced fewer than 550 V-J features to 10 to 15, which were used in a naive Bayes classifier (R e1071). TCRdb reran the public reads through fastp at Q25 and MiXCR, keeping productive beta chains. Merged by CDR3 protein, the rows form single entries marked with the most common genes and DNA. TCRdb, not the authors, supplied the V and J calls. The sample table lists 530,000 or so distinct CDR3 sequences, approximately 17% of them with a count of one. Together, the top ten hold under 20% of the sample.

Its CDR3 holds 13 amino acids, cysteine through phenylalanine. The kept DNA is CDR3 alone, 39 bases in frame from the first base. CDR1 and CDR2, looked up from the germline V gene, are MGHRA and YSYEKL. Cut back by 1 base and 5 bases, the V and J ends lie 9 bases apart. In the ophthalmopathy patients, disease was moderately to severely active, with a Clinical Activity Score of 3 or more, a NOSPECS grade of 4 or more, and a duration of less than 3 months. Exclusion was applied to patients with uncontrolled infections, other autoimmune diseases, pregnancy or lactation. Clinical symptoms, serum thyroxine and TRAb, thyroid ultrasound, and orbital computed tomography formed the basis for the diagnoses. PBMCs were separated from roughly 10 ml of fresh peripheral blood using Ficoll-Paque density gradient centrifugation. Trizol reagent was used to extract total RNA, and RNA quality was then checked on an Agilent 2100 Bioanalyzer.

The TCR was taken from a woman between 18 and 29 years old with Graves' ophthalmopathy. This sequence uses TRBV4-1 and TRBJ2-7; TRBD2 is possibly the D segment (5 matching bases). The sample was blood. The DNA sequence follows: TGCGCCAGCAGCCAAGTAGGACTCCACGAGCAGTACTTC. It codes for CASSQVGLHEQYF.